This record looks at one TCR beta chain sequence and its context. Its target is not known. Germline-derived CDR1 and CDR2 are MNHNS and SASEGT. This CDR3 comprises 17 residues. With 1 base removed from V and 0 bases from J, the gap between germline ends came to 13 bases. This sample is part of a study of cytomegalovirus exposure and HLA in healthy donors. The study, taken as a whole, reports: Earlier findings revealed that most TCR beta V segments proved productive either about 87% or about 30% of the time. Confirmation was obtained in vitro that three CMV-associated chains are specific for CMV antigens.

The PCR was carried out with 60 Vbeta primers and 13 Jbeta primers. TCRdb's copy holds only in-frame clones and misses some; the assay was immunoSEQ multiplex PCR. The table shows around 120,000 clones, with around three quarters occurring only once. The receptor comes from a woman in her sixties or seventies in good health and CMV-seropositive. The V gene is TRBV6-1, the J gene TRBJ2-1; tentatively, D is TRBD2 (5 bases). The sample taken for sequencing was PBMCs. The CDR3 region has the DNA TGTGCCAGCAGTGAAGTGGCGGGTAAGAGCTCCTACAATGAGCAGTTCTTC. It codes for CASSEVAGKSSYNEQFF.